The clone carrying this T cell receptor beta chain was recorded a few times. V was clipped by 1 base and J by 3 bases, with 17 bases between them. The CDR3 is 16 amino acids. Germline CDR1 is SGHDT and CDR2 is YYEEEE. Researchers made TCR cDNA using 5'RACE template switching, and this step added a universal primer site and UMIs. TCRdb reanalysed the 5' RACE reads using MiXCR and keeps one entry per CDR3 protein. The repertoire holds roughly 100,000 distinct CDR3 sequences, with roughly 10% as singletons. These data belong to a study of T cells after yellow fever vaccination. Study summary: Libraries from low-cell-number fractions were prepared with the SMART-Seq v4 Ultra Low Input RNA kit.

Study-wide findings and caveats: Post-booster repertoires contained most primary-vaccination clones again (approximately 97% CD4, less than 90% CD8). Only a minor proportion of clonotypes was detected across both CD4 and CD8 compartments.

V usage is TRBV5-6 and J usage is TRBJ2-7, with D maybe TRBD1 (6 bases). This TCR was sampled from a man between 18 and 29 years old who received the YFV17D yellow fever vaccine. This sample comprised CD8+ T cells not binding an NS4B(214-222) dextramer, sorted from PBMCs, obtained less than 18 days after the first yellow fever vaccination. This CDR3 reads CASSLSQGMGYYEQYF. In nucleotides, the CDR3 is TGTGCCAGCAGCTTGAGTCAGGGGATGGGGTACTACGAGCAGTACTTC. Filled out from reference TRBV5-6 and TRBJ2-7, the complete variable domain reads DAGVTQSPTHLIKTRGQQVTLRCSPKSGHDTVSWYQQALGQGPQFIFQYYEEEERQRGNFPDRFSGHQFPNYSSELNVNALLLGDSALYLCASSLSQGMGYYEQYFGPGTRLTVT.